One sample yielded the 8 T cell receptor beta chains listed below, sequenced in a study of cytomegalovirus exposure and HLA in healthy donors. Both 60 Vbeta primers and 13 Jbeta primers went into the PCR. Assay used: immunoSEQ multiplex PCR; TCRdb lists only in-frame clones, some missing. The data show 42,000 or so clones, 50% to 55% seen once. Material for sequencing was PBMCs. These receptor sequences come from a human donor in good health.

The chain uses TRBV10-3 and TRBJ2-7; 7 nucleotides agree with TRBD2. After removal of 3 bases from V and 7 bases from J, the junction contained 12 bases not matched to a gene. There are 15 residues in the CDR3. The germline gives CDR1 ENHRY, CDR2 SYGVKD. This CDR3 is CAISEAGRGREEQYF. The CDR3, as DNA: TGTGCCATCAGTGAAGCGGGGAGAGGGAGGGAAGAGCAGTACTTC.

V and J are TRBV7-2 and TRBJ2-1, with TRBD2 matching over 11 bases. The junction had 15 bases not matched to a gene; V was cut back by 2 bases and J by 15 bases. Looked up from germline, CDR1 is SGHTA and CDR2 is FQGNSA. The CDR3 runs to 16 residues. As DNA, the CDR3 is TGTGCCAGCAGCTTAATGACGGGGACTAGCGGCTCGACGGGGTTCTTC. Protein: CASSLMTGTSGSTGFF. The variable domain in full, with the rest retrieved from reference TRBV7-2 and TRBJ2-1, is GAGVSQSPSNKVTEKGKDVELRCDPISGHTALYWYRQSLGQGLEFLIYFQGNSAPDKSGLPSDRFSAERTGGSVSTLTIQRTQQEDSAVYLCASSLMTGTSGSTGFFGPGTRLTVL.

This clone appeared a few times. The genes are TRBV2 and TRBJ2-2, with TRBD1 identical over 10 bases. Germline V gene data show CDR1 as SNHLY and CDR2 as FYNNEI. This CDR3 spans 15 amino acids. The ends lost 4 bases at V and 7 bases at J; junction bases unmatched: 6. The CDR3 bases are TGTGCCAGCAGTGGGGGACAGGGGAGTAGCGGGGAGCTGTTTTTT. It encodes CASSGGQGSSGELFF. Supplemented by reference TRBV2 and TRBJ2-2, the full variable domain reads EPEVTQTPSHQVTQMGQEVILRCVPISNHLYFYWYRQILGQKVEFLVSFYNNEISEKSEIFDDQFSVERPDGSNFTLKIRSTKLEDSAMYFCASSGGQGSSGELFFGEGSRLTVL.

The chain uses TRBV5-6 and TRBJ1-1; D not resolved. Germline V gene lookup returns CDR1 SGHDT and CDR2 YYEEEE. V was clipped by 3 bases and J by 11 bases, with 29 bases between them. The CDR3 covers 17 residues. The CDR3 loop reads CASSSRASQAFGFGAFF. CDR3 nucleotides: TGTGCCAGCAGCTCGCGGGCAAGCCAGGCCTTCGGTTTTGGGGCTTTCTTT.

The chain is built from TRBV7-2 and TRBJ2-5; D is unresolved. The J call may be faulty, since TRBJ2-7 better matches the DNA end. This CDR3 contains 14 residues. The germline gives CDR1 SGHTA, CDR2 FQGNSA. The CDR3 DNA follows: TGTGCCAGCAGCTTAGTGGCGGTAACCTACGAGCAGTACTTC. Its translation is CASSLVAVTYEQYF.

This clone was seen just once. The chain joins TRBV18 to TRBJ1-3; TRBD1 aligns across 8 bases. Germline trimming cut 6 bases from V and 1 base from J; bases unmatched to any gene: 5. Germline CDR1 is KGHSH and CDR2 is LQKENI. This CDR3 is built from 15 residues. The CDR3, as DNA: TGTGCCAGCTCGCTGACAGGGGAATCTGGAAACACCATATATTTT. It codes for CASSLTGESGNTIYF.

DNA for the CDR3: TGTGCCAGCACCGGACAGGGGGTCACCGGGGAGCTGTTTTTT. Translation gives CASTGQGVTGELFF. The gene calls are TRBV2 and TRBJ2-2; 10 bases map to TRBD1. Unmatched junction bases numbered 3, after V lost 7 bases and J lost 4 bases. The CDR3 runs to 14 residues. Looked up from germline, CDR1 is SNHLY and CDR2 is FYNNEI.

The CDR3 region is CASSQTTGGRSGELFF. In nucleotides, the CDR3 is TGCGCCAGCAGCCAAACGACAGGGGGCCGTAGCGGGGAGCTGTTTTTT. This sequence joins TRBV4-3 and TRBJ2-2, with 10 nucleotides matching TRBD1. J gave up 7 bases and V 2 bases, and 7 bases lay outside the gene matches. Germline values: CDR1 LGHNA, CDR2 YSLEER. The CDR3 extends over 16 amino acids.